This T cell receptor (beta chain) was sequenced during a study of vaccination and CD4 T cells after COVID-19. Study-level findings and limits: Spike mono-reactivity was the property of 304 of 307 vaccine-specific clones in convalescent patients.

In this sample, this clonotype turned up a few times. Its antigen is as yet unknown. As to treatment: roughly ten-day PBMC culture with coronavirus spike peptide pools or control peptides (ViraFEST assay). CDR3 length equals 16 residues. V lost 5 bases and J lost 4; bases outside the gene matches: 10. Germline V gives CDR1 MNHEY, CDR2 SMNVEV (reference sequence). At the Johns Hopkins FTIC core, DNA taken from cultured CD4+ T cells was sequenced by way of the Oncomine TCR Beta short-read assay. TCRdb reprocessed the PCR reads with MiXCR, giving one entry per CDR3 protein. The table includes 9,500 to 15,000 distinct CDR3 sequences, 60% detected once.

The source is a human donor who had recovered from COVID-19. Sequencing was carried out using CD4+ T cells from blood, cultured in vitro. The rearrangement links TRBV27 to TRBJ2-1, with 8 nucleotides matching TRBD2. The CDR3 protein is CASSRISGRRYNEQFF. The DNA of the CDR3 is TGTGCCAGCAGTCGGATCAGCGGGAGAAGGTACAATGAGCAGTTCTTC.